The rows below give T cell receptor beta chains drawn from one sample of a study of T cell repertoires in cytomegalovirus infection. TCRdb used MiXCR to reprocess the reads, holding one entry per CDR3 protein. Here the sample spans about 530,000 distinct CDR3 sequences, around a quarter being singletons. The specimen sequenced was PBMCs. The receptors were gathered from a human donor in good health (CMV status not recorded). Some clones in this sample may be carry-over from other donors' samples. Both conserved end residues are part of each CDR3. D genes are given only for firm matches. Rows may omit the clone size; those that give it use once, few, many or a size class.

d_call j_call v_call clone_size cdr3_aa cdr3_nt
TRBD1 TRBJ2-5 TRBV29-1 - CSVTGGMETQYF TGCAGCGTTACAGGGGGCATGGAGACCCAGTACTTC
- TRBJ2-3 TRBV7-2 few CASSFISDRPDTQYF TGTGCCAGCAGCTTTATCTCCGATCGACCAGATACGCAGTATTTT
- TRBJ2-5 TRBV7-8 few CASSRGHLQETQYF TGTGCCAGCAGCCGCGGCCACCTCCAAGAGACCCAGTACTTC
TRBD1 TRBJ2-1 TRBV23-1 - CASSQSHRGPENSYNEQFF TGCGCCAGCAGTCAATCACACAGGGGCCCGGAGAACTCCTACAATGAGCAGTTCTTC
- TRBJ1-5 TRBV24-1 few CATSEPGPPNSNQPQHF TGTGCCACCAGTGAGCCGGGGCCCCCTAATAGCAATCAGCCCCAGCATTTT
TRBD2 TRBJ2-4 TRBV7-2 many CASSLEGGRVKNIQYF TGTGCCAGCAGCTTAGAGGGCGGGAGGGTCAAAAACATTCAGTACTTC
- TRBJ1-5 TRBV7-2 - CASSFGDNQPQHF TGTGCCAGCAGCTTCGGGGACAATCAGCCCCAGCATTTT
TRBD1 TRBJ2-1 TRBV7-8 - CASSLAGQGSYNGQLF TGTGCCAGCAGCTTAGCGGGACAGGGCTCCTACAATGGGCAGTTATTC
TRBD1 TRBJ1-4 TRBV25-1 - CASSDRTGGEKLFF TGTGCCAGCAGTGACAGGACAGGAGGAGAAAAACTGTTTTTT
- TRBJ2-1 TRBV24-1 few CATSDTPSRPEQFF TGTGCCACCAGTGATACTCCCTCGCGGCCTGAGCAGTTCTTC
TRBD1 TRBJ2-1 TRBV7-9 many CASSLAGTVYNEQFF TGTGCCAGCAGCTTAGCCGGGACAGTTTACAATGAGCAGTTCTTC
- TRBJ2-7 TRBV10-2 - CASSEVTASYEQYF TGCGCCAGCAGTGAGGTCACGGCTTCCTACGAGCAGTACTTC
- TRBJ2-3 TRBV20-1 - CSARDRGSALTDTQYF TGCAGTGCTAGAGATCGAGGCTCCGCACTCACAGATACGCAGTATTTT
TRBD1 TRBJ1-1 TRBV12-3/TRBV12-4 - CASGRTGWTEAFF TGTGCCAGCGGGCGGACAGGGTGGACTGAAGCTTTCTTT
- TRBJ2-2 TRBV4-3 few CASSQDLGGLSNTGELFF TGCGCCAGCAGCCAAGATCTGGGAGGCCTATCGAACACCGGGGAGCTGTTTTTT
TRBD1 TRBJ1-4 TRBV4-2 - CASSKGQANEKLFF TGTGCCAGCAGCAAGGGACAGGCTAATGAAAAACTGTTTTTT
TRBD2 TRBJ2-5 TRBV28 many CASSTKREARETQYF TGTGCCAGCAGTACCAAGCGGGAGGCGAGAGAGACCCAGTACTTC
- TRBJ1-2 TRBV7-2 - CASSLVTSGGYGYTF TGTGCCAGCAGCTTAGTAACCTCCGGAGGATATGGCTACACCTTC
- TRBJ2-3 TRBV12-3/TRBV12-4 - CASTRGGEPSTDTQYF TGTGCCAGCACCAGAGGGGGGGAACCTAGCACAGATACGCAGTATTTT